This T cell receptor (beta chain) was recorded in a study of read filtering for tumor transcriptome and immune sequencing. This library used approximately 390 ng RNA and molecular barcoded adaptors spanning alpha/delta and beta/gamma chains. TCRdb fed the reads into MiXCR, producing one record per CDR3 protein. The data contain 100,000 to 150,000 distinct CDR3 sequences, less than 15% of them singletons. Germline CDR1 SQVTM, CDR2 ANQGSEA. Trimming left V 4 bases short and J 7 bases short, with 17 bases between. CDR3 length equals 14 residues. About this clonotype itself: A read error is possible here, since a much larger clone lies one base away.

Sequenced material: a population of CD138-negative cells sorted from bone marrow. The rearrangement uses TRBV29-1 and TRBJ2-1; the D gene is possibly TRBD2 (7 bases). The sequence was obtained from a donor aged 40 or over with multiple myeloma. CDR3 DNA: TGCAGCGTTGTGTCGGGCGGGGGCGGGAATGAGCAGTTCTTC. Translated: CSVVSGGGGNEQFF.